This T cell receptor (beta chain) appears in the sequencing data of a study of T-cell reconstitution after alpha-beta-depleted transplantation in children. In this sample, this clonotype turned up many times. With 0 bases removed from V and 0 bases from J, the gap between germline ends came to 10 bases. Germline lookup yields CDR1 SGHKS and CDR2 YYEKEE (reference sequence). The CDR3 spans 16 residues. The TCRbeta library was prepared with unique molecular identifiers. TCRdb independently ran MiXCR on the PCR reads; one entry per CDR3 protein. The sample shows a few hundred thousand distinct CDR3 sequences, approximately 23% of them seen only once.

J is TRBJ2-1 and V is TRBV5-5; D is unclear. Sequenced material: PBMCs, mostly from graft donor cells, taken 180 days after TCRalphabeta/CD19-depleted stem cell transplant. The TCR sequence derives from a male patient aged 10 to 17 who had a stem cell transplant for acute lymphoblastic leukemia, so the T cells may come from the graft donor. The CDR3 DNA reads as TGTGCCAGCAGCTTGGTGACGGGCTTCTCCTACAATGAGCAGTTCTTC. This translates into CASSLVTGFSYNEQFF.